This paragraph covers one T cell receptor beta chain sequence. This CDR3 has 15 residues. V shed 5 bases and J 2 bases; nucleotides not matched to a gene: 7. CDR1 and CDR2 from the germline V gene are GTSNPN and SVGIG (reference sequence). The data originate from a study of blood T cell repertoires in COVID-19. Whole-study context: There were acute and convalescent COVID-19 samples, and they came from the United States, Italy and Spain. In each case, the material was cDNA or gDNA derived from T cells, B-cell-depleted T cells, or PBMCs.

In the authors' methods: Estimation of nucleated cell counts relied on the amplification of reference gene primers. Clones were sequenced by immunoSEQ multiplex PCR, and TCRdb holds only the in-frame ones, with some missing. V and J calls and clone size follow that table, whereas D and trimming were derived from the DNA. The sample lists 180,000 or so clones, approximately 83% occurring once. The TCR originated in a man aged 55 to 69 with acute or convalescent COVID-19. The chain couples TRBV30 to TRBJ2-2; 8 bases map to TRBD2. The material sequenced was peripheral blood. The CDR3 spells CAWDGTRGNTGELFF. DNA for the CDR3: TGTGCCTGGGACGGGACTAGAGGCAACACCGGGGAGCTGTTTTTT.